The next 12 T cell receptor beta chains were all read from a single sample in a study of CD8 T cells in Susac syndrome (dated by TCRdb to about 2019). The library relied on the immunoSEQ multiplex PCR assay. RNA was extracted with the RNeasy kit and roughly 0.45 to 1 ug was reverse transcribed using random hexamers. Using fastp at Q25 and MiXCR, TCRdb reprocessed the public reads and kept productive beta chains. Duplicate CDR3 protein sequences are folded into a single record with the most common DNA and genes. This sample lists 250,000 to 300,000 distinct CDR3 sequences; around 84% were detected once. Over 0.09% of the sample is in the top ten clones. The source material was CD8+ T cells from PBMCs. All receptors come from a human donor with multiple sclerosis.

The chain recombines TRBV29-1 with TRBJ2-5, with D possibly matching TRBD2 (6 bases). The germline V gene has CDR1 SQVTM and CDR2 ANQGSEA. Trimming pared 1 base from V and 7 bases from J, leaving 16 bases between. This CDR3 contains 14 residues. CDR3 in DNA: TGCAGCGTTGAAGTATCGGGGGTCGAGTGGACCCAGTACTTC. It translates to CSVEVSGVEWTQYF.

The chain joins TRBV21-1 to TRBJ2-5; the tabulated D call, TRBD2, remains unverified against the DNA. TRBV21-1 corresponds to a pseudogene. This CDR3 has 16 amino acids. CDR3 loop: CASLSPQGQRIETQYF. For the CDR3, the DNA is TGTGCCAGCCTCTCCCCCCAGGGACAGCGGATAGAGACCCAGTACTTC.

This clonotype was observed once. The chain employs TRBV4-1 and TRBJ2-7; weak D call: TRBD1 (5 bases). V gave up 4 bases and J gave up 0 bases, with 13 bases separating them. This CDR3 has 15 amino acids. Germline CDR1 and CDR2: MGHRA and YSYEKL. Written as DNA, the CDR3 is TGCGCCAGCAGCCCCGGGCCGGACAACTCCTACGAGCAGTACTTC. It translates to CASSPGPDNSYEQYF.

This clonotype showed up just once. V is TRBV11-2 and J is TRBJ1-1; D remains ambiguous. The germline V gene has CDR1 SGHAT and CDR2 FQNNGV. The CDR3 is made up of 12 amino acids. Trimming shortened V by 5 bases and J by 5 bases, and 9 bases separated the two germline ends. The CDR3 reads CASSQLRTEAFF. The DNA of the CDR3 is TGTGCCAGCAGCCAGCTTCGAACTGAAGCTTTCTTT.

This chain uses TRBV2 with TRBJ2-2, with D unclear. Trimming cost V 7 bases and J 2 bases, with 8 bases left between them. Germline V gives CDR1 SNHLY, CDR2 FYNNEI. CDR3 size: 13 residues. CDR3: CASIGSNTGELFF. The CDR3 DNA sequence: TGTGCCAGCATCGGCTCAAACACCGGGGAGCTGTTTTTT.

The chain is built from TRBV10-3 and TRBJ2-2; a weak D match, TRBD2 (7 bases). V lost 7 bases and J lost 5, with 14 bases in between. This CDR3 spans 14 amino acids. Germline V gene sequence: CDR1 ENHRY, CDR2 SYGVKD. CDR3 DNA sequence: TGTGCCATCATGAGGGGGGGCGAAACCGGGGAGCTGTTTTTT. Its protein is CAIMRGGETGELFF.

V and J are TRBV12-3 or TRBV12-4 and TRBJ2-1, with TRBD2 matching 13 bases. This CDR3 has 17 residues. The ends lost 1 base at V and 3 bases at J; junction bases unmatched: 3. CDR3 bases: TGTGCCAGCAGTTTAGGGGGACTAGCGGGACTCTACAATGAGCAGTTCTTC. Residues: CASSLGGLAGLYNEQFF.

V and J are TRBV27 and TRBJ2-1, with D maybe TRBD1 (6 bases). The germline gives CDR1 MNHEY, CDR2 SMNVEV (reference sequence). The CDR3 has 13 amino acids. V dropped 0 bases and J dropped 12 bases, with 12 bases sitting between them. CDR3 residues: CASSLSARGRQFF. The CDR3 nucleotides are TGTGCCAGCAGTTTATCGGCCAGGGGAAGGCAGTTCTTC.

This chain links TRBV4-1 with TRBJ2-1, with D possibly being TRBD2 (6 bases). CDR1 and CDR2 from the germline V gene are MGHRA and YSYEKL. This CDR3 is built from 16 residues. With 0 bases removed from V and 3 bases from J, the gap between germline ends came to 12 bases. CDR3 sequence reads: CASSQDGLGGYNEQFF. In DNA form, the CDR3 reads TGCGCCAGCAGCCAAGACGGGCTCGGGGGCTACAATGAGCAGTTCTTC.

The chain uses TRBV27 and TRBJ2-1, with a weak D call TRBD2 (6 bases). Germline V gives CDR1 MNHEY, CDR2 SMNVEV (reference sequence). Deletions cut 4 bases from V and 4 bases from J, with 11 bases between. The length of the CDR3 is 14 residues. The CDR3 protein is CASSWGEPYNEQFF. The CDR3 DNA reads TGTGCCAGCAGTTGGGGGGAGCCGTACAATGAGCAGTTCTTC.

V usage is TRBV12-3 or TRBV12-4 and J usage is TRBJ2-1; 11 bases align to TRBD2. With V trimmed by 4 bases and J by 6 bases, 8 bases remained unmatched. This CDR3 comprises 16 residues. The CDR3 DNA reads as TGTGCCAGCAGTTCCATACTAGCGGGAGAGCCCAATGAGCAGTTCTTC. Its translation is CASSSILAGEPNEQFF.

CDR3 region: CSARDPASGTYNEQFF. The CDR3 DNA reads TGCAGTGCTAGAGACCCCGCTAGCGGGACCTACAATGAGCAGTTCTTC. The chain joins TRBV20-1 to TRBJ2-1; 9 positions agree with TRBD2. The CDR3 is 16 amino acids. Trimming removed 0 bases from V and 2 bases from J; junction bases left unmatched: 5. The germline V gene encodes CDR1 DFQATT and CDR2 SNEGSKA (reference sequence).